This TCR beta chain was found in a study of OX40 agonist ivuxolimab in advanced cancers. Background on the study: Three patients showed partial responses: one hepatocellular carcinoma and two cutaneous melanoma cases.

This CDR3 has 16 amino acids. CDR1 is LGHNA, CDR2 YSLEER, per germline. The V segment lost 3 bases and the J segment 5 bases; nucleotides outside the gene matches: 6. Sequencing was performed with immunoSEQ multiplex PCR; in TCRdb, only in-frame clones are kept and a portion is missing. The sample records some 47,000 clones, 79% being singletons. Source: CD4+ or CD8+ T cells sorted from blood, taken in a trial of the OX40 agonist ivuxolimab. The J gene is TRBJ2-1, the V gene TRBV4-3; TRBD2 aligns across 11 bases. The origin of this receptor is an adult with an advanced solid tumor such as melanoma, head and neck, liver or kidney cancer. CDR3 sequence reads: CASSHALAGVDNEQFF. Written as DNA, the CDR3 is TGCGCCAGCAGCCATGCACTAGCGGGAGTAGACAATGAGCAGTTCTTC.